Only a few counts were recorded for the clone carrying this T cell receptor (beta chain). The antigen is unknown. The CDR3 has 13 amino acids. Germline V lookup: CDR1 SGHRS, CDR2 YFSETQ. V lost 3 bases to trimming and J lost 8 bases; unmatched junction nucleotides: 4. Primers used in a second PCR of about 6 to 11 cycles were a sample-barcoded 5' primer and a J-beta primer mix. Every individual sample yielded 3 million or more paired-end reads (each containing CDR3). TCRdb analysed the 5' RACE reads with MiXCR anew, one entry per CDR3 protein. This sample has about 1.5 million distinct CDR3 sequences, with 35% to 45% found just once. The entry originates in a study of blood T cells in healthy people across ages. The study's findings and limits: Donor CMV infection status was unknown, possibly confounding age-related changes in expanded clonotypes.

Isolated per sample were at least 6 million PBMCs. Source material: blood. This TCR derives from a woman aged 18-29 years in good health. The V gene is TRBV5-1, the J gene TRBJ2-1; 8 bases are shared with TRBD2. Here the CDR3 reads CASSWTSLDEQFF. The CDR3 DNA follows: TGCGCCAGCAGCTGGACTAGCCTCGATGAGCAGTTCTTC.